This TCR beta chain was identified in a study of blood T cells in healthy people across ages. Regarding the study as a whole: Roughly linear age-related decline in beta diversity appeared, significant by age approximately 41.

Alongside a J-beta primer mix, a sample-barcoded 5' primer served in a second PCR lasting 7 to 11 cycles. TCRdb itself ran the 5' RACE reads through MiXCR, one entry per CDR3 protein. This sample yields under 1 million distinct CDR3 sequences, of which 40% to 50% are seen a single time; about a fifth belongs to the top ten. The CDR3 is made up of 12 amino acids. Germline CDR1 SQVTM, CDR2 ANQGSEA. Trimming took 7 bases from V and 5 from J, leaving 12 bases between them. In this sample, this clonotype turned up a few times. The antigen remains unidentified. Sample: blood. The receptor was derived from a man between 60 and 75 years old in good health. The rearrangement uses TRBV29-1 and TRBJ2-1, with D tentatively TRBD1 (6 bases). In DNA form, the CDR3 reads TGCAGCGCAACAGGGTTCCACAATGAGCAGTTCTTC. It codes for CSATGFHNEQFF.